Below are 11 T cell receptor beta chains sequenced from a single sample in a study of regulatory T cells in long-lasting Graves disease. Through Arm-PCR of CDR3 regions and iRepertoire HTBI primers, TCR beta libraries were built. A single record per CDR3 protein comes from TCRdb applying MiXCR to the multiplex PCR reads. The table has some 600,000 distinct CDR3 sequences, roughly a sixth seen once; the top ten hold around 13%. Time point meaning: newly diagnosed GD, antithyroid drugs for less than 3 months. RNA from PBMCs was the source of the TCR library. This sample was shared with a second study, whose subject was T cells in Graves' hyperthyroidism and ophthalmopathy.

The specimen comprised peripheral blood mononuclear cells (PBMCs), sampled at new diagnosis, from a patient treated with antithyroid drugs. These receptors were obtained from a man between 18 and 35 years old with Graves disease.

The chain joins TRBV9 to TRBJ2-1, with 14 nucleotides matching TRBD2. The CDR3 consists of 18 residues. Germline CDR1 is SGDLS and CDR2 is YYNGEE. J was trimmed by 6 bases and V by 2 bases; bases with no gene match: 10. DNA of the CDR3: TGTGCCAGCAGCGTCGAGGGACTAGCGGGAGCCCAGGGCAATGAGCAGTTCTTC. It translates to CASSVEGLAGAQGNEQFF.

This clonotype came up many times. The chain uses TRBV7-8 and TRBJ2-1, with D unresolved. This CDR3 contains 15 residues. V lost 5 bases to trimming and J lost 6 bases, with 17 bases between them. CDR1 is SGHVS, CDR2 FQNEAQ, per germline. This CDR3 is CASSLLGRGFNEQFF. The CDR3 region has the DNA TGTGCCAGCAGCCTCCTTGGTCGCGGTTTCAATGAGCAGTTCTTC. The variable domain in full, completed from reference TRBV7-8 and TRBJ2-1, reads GAGVSQSPRYKVAKRGQDVALRCDPISGHVSLFWYQQALGQGPEFLTYFQNEAQLDKSGLPSDRFFAERPEGSVSTLKIQRTQQEDSAVYLCASSLLGRGFNEQFFGPGTRLTVL.

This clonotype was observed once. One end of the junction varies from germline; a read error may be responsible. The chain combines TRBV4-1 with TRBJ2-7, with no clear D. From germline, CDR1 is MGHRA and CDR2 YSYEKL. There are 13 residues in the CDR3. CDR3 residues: CAGSQEPRYEQYF. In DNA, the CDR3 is TGCGCCGGCAGCCAAGAACCCCGCTACGAGCAGTACTTC.

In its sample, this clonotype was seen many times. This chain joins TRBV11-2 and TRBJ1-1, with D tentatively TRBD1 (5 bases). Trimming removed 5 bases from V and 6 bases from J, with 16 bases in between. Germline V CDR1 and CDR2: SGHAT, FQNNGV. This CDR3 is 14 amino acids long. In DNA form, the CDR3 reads TGTGCCAGCAGCAATAATCTGGGACGGTCTGAAGCTTTCTTT. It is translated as CASSNNLGRSEAFF.

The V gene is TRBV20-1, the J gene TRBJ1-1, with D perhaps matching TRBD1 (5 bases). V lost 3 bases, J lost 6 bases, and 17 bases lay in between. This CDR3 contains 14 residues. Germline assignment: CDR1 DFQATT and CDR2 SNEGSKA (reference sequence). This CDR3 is CSARSGLRGPEAFF. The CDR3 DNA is TGCAGTGCTAGGAGTGGCCTAAGGGGACCTGAAGCTTTCTTT.

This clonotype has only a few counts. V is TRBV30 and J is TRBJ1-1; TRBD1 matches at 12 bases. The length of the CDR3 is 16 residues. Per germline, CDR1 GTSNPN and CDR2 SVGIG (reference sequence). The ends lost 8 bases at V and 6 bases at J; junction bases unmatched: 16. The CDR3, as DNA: TGTGCCGGCTCAGGGACAGGGGGCGAGGGGGGGGCTGAAGCTTTCTTT. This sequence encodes CAGSGTGGEGGAEAFF. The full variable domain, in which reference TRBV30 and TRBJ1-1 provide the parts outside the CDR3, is SQTIHQWPATLVQPVGSPLSLECTVEGTSNPNLYWYRQAAGRGLQLLFYSVGIGQISSEVPQNLSASRPQDRQFILSSKKLLLSDSGFYLCAGSGTGGEGGAEAFFGQGTRLTVV.

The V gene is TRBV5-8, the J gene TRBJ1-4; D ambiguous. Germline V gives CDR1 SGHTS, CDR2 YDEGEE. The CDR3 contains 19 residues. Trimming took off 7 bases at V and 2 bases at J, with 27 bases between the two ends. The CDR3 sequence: CASGLQYWKSQETNEKLFF. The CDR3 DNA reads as TGTGCCAGCGGCCTGCAGTATTGGAAATCCCAAGAGACTAATGAAAAACTGTTTTTT.

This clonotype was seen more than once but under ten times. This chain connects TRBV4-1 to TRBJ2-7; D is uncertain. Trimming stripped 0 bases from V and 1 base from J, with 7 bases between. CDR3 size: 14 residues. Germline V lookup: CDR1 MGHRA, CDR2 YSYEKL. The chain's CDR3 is CASSQEWQSYEQYF. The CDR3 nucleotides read TGCGCCAGCAGCCAAGAATGGCAGTCCTACGAGCAGTACTTC.

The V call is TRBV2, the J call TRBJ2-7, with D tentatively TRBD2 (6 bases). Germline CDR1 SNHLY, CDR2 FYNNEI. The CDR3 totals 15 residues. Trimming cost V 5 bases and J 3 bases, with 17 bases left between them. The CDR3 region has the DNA TGTGCCAGCAGTCACGACGGGACTCTGATCTACGAGCAGTACTTC. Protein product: CASSHDGTLIYEQYF.

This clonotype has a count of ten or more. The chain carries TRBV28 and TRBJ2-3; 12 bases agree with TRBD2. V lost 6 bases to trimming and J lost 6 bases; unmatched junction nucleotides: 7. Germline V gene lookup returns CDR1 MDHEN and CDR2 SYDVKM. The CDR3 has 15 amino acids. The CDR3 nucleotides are TGTGCCAGCAGCCTAACTAGCGGGAGGTCCGATACGCAGTATTTT. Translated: CASSLTSGRSDTQYF.

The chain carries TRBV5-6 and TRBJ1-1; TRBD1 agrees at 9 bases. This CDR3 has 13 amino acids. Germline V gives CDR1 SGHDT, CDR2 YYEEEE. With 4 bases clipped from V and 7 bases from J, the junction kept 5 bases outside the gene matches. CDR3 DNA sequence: TGTGCCAGCAGCCACCGGGACAGGGATGAAGCTTTCTTT. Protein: CASSHRDRDEAFF.